The rows below give T cell receptor beta chains drawn from one sample of a study of PD-1 blockade in classical Hodgkin lymphoma. Assay: immunoSEQ multiplex PCR; the TCRdb copy retains only in-frame clones and omits some. The repertoire consists of 14,000 or so clones, with 83% occurring once and the leading ten covering roughly 21%. This specimen was peripheral blood mononuclear cells (PBMCs), taken at baseline. Source of these receptors: a human donor with classical Hodgkin lymphoma. CDR3s include the opening cysteine and the closing phenylalanine or tryptophan. The D gene is left open where the match is weak. Rows may omit the clone size; those that give it use once, few, many or a size class.

j_call v_call clone_size d_call cdr3_nt cdr3_aa
TRBJ2-2 TRBV19 - TRBD2 TGTGCCATAAGGACTAGCGAGAACACCGGGGAGCTGTTTTTT CAIRTSENTGELFF
TRBJ2-5 TRBV7-2 few - TGTGCCAGCAGCTTAGTTGGCTTGGAGACCCAGTACTTC CASSLVGLETQYF
TRBJ1-6 TRBV6-5 - TRBD1 TGTGCCAGCAGTTCAACCGGGACAGGGGTATCACCCCTCCACTTT CASSSTGTGVSPLHF
TRBJ1-1 TRBV7-2 - - TGTGCCAGCAGCATCTACAGGAGCCAAGCTTTCTTT CASSIYRSQAFF
TRBJ2-7 TRBV10-2 - - TGCGCCAGCGCCAACAGGACAGCAGCTTCCTACGAGCAGTACTTC CASANRTAASYEQYF
TRBJ1-5 TRBV7-2 few TRBD1 TGTGCCAGCAGCTCACAGGGGGCAGGTCAGCCCCAGCATTTT CASSSQGAGQPQHF
TRBJ1-5 TRBV4-1 - - TGCGCCAGCAGCCAAGGGGGATTCGACTATCAGCCCCAGCATTTT CASSQGGFDYQPQHF
TRBJ1-5 TRBV29-1 - TRBD1 TGCAGCGTGGGGACAGGCAATCAGCCCCAGCATTTT CSVGTGNQPQHF
TRBJ1-1 TRBV7-6 few - TGTGCCAGCAGCAGCCAAACACTGAACACTGAAGCTTTCTTT CASSSQTLNTEAFF
TRBJ1-1 TRBV5-4 - - TGTGCCAGCAGCCTCAACACTGAAGCTTTCTTT CASSLNTEAFF
TRBJ2-2 TRBV10-3 - TRBD2 TGTGCCATCAGCTGGACTAGCGGGGGACCGAACACCGGGGAGCTGTTTTTT CAISWTSGGPNTGELFF
TRBJ1-2 TRBV7-6 - TRBD1 TGTGCCAGCAGCCCGGGACAGGCTCTCGGCTACACCTTC CASSPGQALGYTF
TRBJ2-7 TRBV5-1 once TRBD1 TGCGCCAGCAGCGATCCCGGGACAGGGGCCTACGAGCAGTACTTC CASSDPGTGAYEQYF
TRBJ2-3 TRBV10-1 once - TGCGCCAGCAGAGCGGGACAGCTGAGCACAGATACGCAGTATTTT CASRAGQLSTDTQYF
TRBJ2-7 TRBV5-4 - - TGTGCCAGCAGCTCGGCAGGGAACCCCTACGAGCAGTACTTC CASSSAGNPYEQYF
TRBJ1-6 TRBV5-1 - TRBD1 TGCGCCAGCAGCCCTCCGGGACAGGGCAGCTCACCCCTCCACTTT CASSPPGQGSSPLHF
TRBJ1-2 TRBV9 - - TGTGCCAGCAGCGTAGGTGGTACGCAAGCTAACTATGGCTACACCTTC CASSVGGTQANYGYTF
TRBJ1-1 TRBV21-1 - - TGTGCCAGCACCAACCCCTCCGGGGCCCTTATGAACACTGAAGCTTTCTTT CASTNPSGALMNTEAFF
TRBJ2-7 TRBV19 medium-sized - TGTGCCAGTAGTATGGCCACCAGTTCCTCTAAGTACTTC CASSMATSSSKYF
TRBJ1-6 TRBV29-1 - TRBD1 TGCAGCGTGAAGGACAGGACCGATTCACCCCTCCACTTT CSVKDRTDSPLHF
TRBJ2-7 TRBV12-5 once - TGTGCTAGTGGTATAGGGGGCTCCTACGAGCAGTACTTC CASGIGGSYEQYF
TRBJ2-5 TRBV19 once - TGTGCCAGTAGTATTACGGGCCAGACCCAGTACTTC CASSITGQTQYF
TRBJ2-7 TRBV10-3 once - TGTGCCATCAGTGAAAGAGGGGCCTACGAGCAGTACTTC CAISERGAYEQYF
TRBJ1-1 TRBV4-1 once - TGCGCCAGCAGCCCTCGCATGAACACTGAAGCTTTCTTT CASSPRMNTEAFF
TRBJ1-6 TRBV4-3 - - TGCGCCAGCAGCCACCGGACAGAGGATTCACCCCTCCACTTT CASSHRTEDSPLHF
TRBJ2-7 TRBV27 - - TGTGCCAGCAGTCGCCCGGGGGAGAGCTCCTACGAGCAGTACTTC CASSRPGESSYEQYF
TRBJ1-2 TRBV29-1 - TRBD1 TGCAGCGCCGGTGGGACAGGATATGGCTACACCTTC CSAGGTGYGYTF